Sequencing of this TCR beta chain was carried out in a study of blood T cells in healthy people across ages. Overall study results and limits: There was a strong correlation between TCR beta diversity and naive T cell percentage.

Peripheral blood from each donor was collected in a volume of approximately 9.2 milliliters. Concerning this clonotype: Its target is unknown.

A sample-barcoded 5' primer and a J-beta primer mix were used in a second PCR of roughly 6 to 11 cycles. TCRdb passed the 5' RACE reads through MiXCR, listing each CDR3 protein once. The sample carries approximately 1.5 million distinct CDR3 sequences, almost 35% recorded once. V dropped 5 bases and J dropped 0 bases, with 9 bases sitting between them. Germline CDR1 DFQATT, CDR2 SNEGSKA (reference sequence). The length of the CDR3 is 13 residues. The sample comprised blood. The source of this sequence is a woman aged 25-40 years in good health. The rearrangement links TRBV20-1 to TRBJ2-3; no definite D call. The DNA for the CDR3 is TGCAGTGCTCAATCGCCTAGCACAGATACGCAGTATTTT. The encoded protein is CSAQSPSTDTQYF.